Following are 27 T cell receptor beta chains from one sample sequenced in a study of T cell repertoires in cytomegalovirus infection. These receptors have no known antigen. TCRdb re-derived calls from the reads in MiXCR, one entry per CDR3 protein. This table has approximately 340,000 distinct CDR3 sequences, 25% to 35% appearing once. Sequencing was performed on cultured PBMCs, taken from culture after CMV antigen stimulation. Receptor source: a human donor in good health (CMV status not recorded). Some clones in this sample may be carry-over from other donors' samples.

The chain employs TRBV7-2 and TRBJ1-1; 7 bases map to TRBD1. V lost 5 bases to trimming and J lost 4 bases; unmatched junction nucleotides: 16. Germline loops: CDR1 SGHTA, CDR2 FQGNSA. The CDR3 runs 17 residues. CDR3 protein: CASSLRYRGFVVTEAFF. CDR3 nucleotides: TGTGCCAGCAGCCTAAGATACAGGGGTTTCGTGGTCACTGAAGCTTTCTTT.

On this clonotype itself: One end of the junction varies from germline; a read error may be responsible. This chain joins TRBV6-1 and TRBJ2-3, with 14 bases fitting TRBD2. This CDR3 contains 16 residues. The germline V gene encodes CDR1 MNHNS and CDR2 SASEGT. CDR3 sequence reads: CASSYRLAGGRDTKYF. DNA of the CDR3: TGTGCCAGCAGTTACCGACTAGCGGGGGGGCGAGATACGAAGTATTTT.

The CDR3 loop is CASSSALTSETQYF. The CDR3 coding sequence is TGTGCCAGCAGCTCCGCTCTTACTTCGGAGACCCAGTACTTC. This sequence joins TRBV7-8 and TRBJ2-5; D remains ambiguous. The length of the CDR3 is 14 residues. Germline V lookup: CDR1 SGHVS, CDR2 FQNEAQ. Trimming left V 4 bases short and J 5 bases short, with 14 bases between.

This CDR3 reads CAKNRDRRMNTEAFF. CDR3 nucleotide sequence: TGTGCCAAGAACCGGGACAGAAGGATGAACACTGAAGCTTTCTTT. The genes are TRBV19 and TRBJ1-1, with 7 bases identical to TRBD1. The CDR3 length is 15 residues. Germline assignment: CDR1 LNHDA and CDR2 SQIVND (reference sequence). V shed 10 bases, J shed 0 bases, and the junction held 11 bases outside the gene matches.

In its sample, this clonotype was seen a few times. The chain uses TRBV7-9 and TRBJ1-1; D gene unclear. Germline CDR1 and CDR2: SEHNR and FQNEAQ (reference sequence). The V end lost 2 bases, the J end lost 1 base, and 8 bases lay between the germline ends. This CDR3 has 14 residues. Here the CDR3 reads CASSLWPGNTEAFF. CDR3 sequence (DNA): TGTGCCAGCAGCTTATGGCCGGGGAACACTGAAGCTTTCTTT.

This clonotype was recorded once. The V and J genes are TRBV12-3 or TRBV12-4 and TRBJ2-7; 7 bases are a match to TRBD1. With 6 bases clipped from V and 6 bases from J, the junction kept 14 bases outside the gene matches. This CDR3 has 15 residues. In DNA form, the CDR3 reads TGTGCCAGCAGCCCTACCCGGACAGGTGGGATCGAGCAGTACTTC. This gives the protein CASSPTRTGGIEQYF.

This clonotype was observed at least ten times. The chain uses TRBV20-1 and TRBJ2-7; 8 bases are a match to TRBD2. CDR1 DFQATT and CDR2 SNEGSKA come from the germline V gene (reference sequence). CDR3 length: 14 amino acids. Germline trimming cut 6 bases from V and 1 base from J; bases unmatched to any gene: 8. Written as DNA, the CDR3 is TGCAGTGCAGAACTAGCGGCCCCTTCCTACGAGCAGTACTTC. Translated: CSAELAAPSYEQYF.

The chain joins TRBV6-6 to TRBJ1-2, with TRBD1 matching 9 bases. Per germline, CDR1 MNHNY and CDR2 SVGAGI (reference sequence). This CDR3 spans 16 amino acids. With V trimmed by 5 bases and J by 8 bases, 15 bases remained unmatched. The DNA for the CDR3 is TGTGCCAGCAGTCATGAGCGGACAGGGGCTTCTACCGGCTACACCTTC. This gives the protein CASSHERTGASTGYTF.

The gene calls are TRBV19 and TRBJ1-3, with no clear D. V was pared by 6 bases and J by 0 bases, with 15 bases between. This CDR3 is 16 amino acids long. Germline V gene data show CDR1 as LNHDA and CDR2 as SQIVND (reference sequence). In nucleotides, the CDR3 is TGTGCCAGTAGGATCGTCTCCGGGCGCTCTGGAAACACCATATATTTT. Amino acid sequence: CASRIVSGRSGNTIYF.

This clonotype showed up just a few times. V is TRBV6-1 and J is TRBJ1-5, with D possibly TRBD1 on 6 matching bases. Trimming removed 5 bases from V and 0 bases from J, with 17 bases in between. CDR1 is MNHNS and CDR2 is SASEGT in the germline V gene. The CDR3 is 17 residues long. The chain's CDR3 is CASSRTGGGFSNQPQHF. In nucleotides, the CDR3 is TGTGCCAGCAGTCGTACGGGCGGGGGCTTTAGCAATCAGCCCCAGCATTTT.

The J gene is TRBJ1-5, the V gene TRBV7-6; maybe TRBD1 (5 bases). The CDR3 consists of 14 residues. Trimming shortened V by 5 bases and J by 0 bases, and 8 bases separated the two germline ends. Germline CDR1 is SGHVS and CDR2 is FNYEAQ. In DNA, the CDR3 is TGTGCCAGCAGCACGGGACTTAGCAATCAGCCCCAGCATTTT. Amino acid sequence: CASSTGLSNQPQHF.

There are many counts of this clonotype. The CDR3 DNA reads as TGTGCCAGCAGCACCCAGGACAGGGGAGAGACCCAGTACTTC. It yields the protein CASSTQDRGETQYF. V is TRBV7-8 and J is TRBJ2-5, with 9 nucleotides matching TRBD1. The germline CDR1 and CDR2 sequences are SGHVS and FQNEAQ. Losses at the gene ends were 5 bases for V and 4 bases for J; bases not matched to a gene: 5. The CDR3 has 14 amino acids. Drawing the rest from reference TRBV7-8 and TRBJ2-5, the complete variable domain is GAGVSQSPRYKVAKRGQDVALRCDPISGHVSLFWYQQALGQGPEFLTYFQNEAQLDKSGLPSDRFFAERPEGSVSTLKIQRTQQEDSAVYLCASSTQDRGETQYFGPGTRLLVL.

The chain links TRBV7-8 to TRBJ1-6; 12 nucleotides align to TRBD1. With V trimmed by 4 bases and J by 9 bases, 4 bases remained unmatched. Germline V gene data show CDR1 as SGHVS and CDR2 as FQNEAQ. This CDR3 spans 15 amino acids. CDR3 amino acids: CASSSGQGASSPLHF. CDR3 nucleotide sequence: TGTGCCAGCAGCTCGGGACAGGGGGCTAGTTCACCCCTCCACTTT.

V is TRBV28 and J is TRBJ2-5; 9 nucleotides align to TRBD2. Losses at the gene ends were 4 bases for V and 6 bases for J; bases not matched to a gene: 6. The CDR3 is made up of 14 amino acids. Germline V gene sequence: CDR1 MDHEN, CDR2 SYDVKM. The CDR3 loop is CASSWRGGGQTQYF. The CDR3 DNA is TGTGCCAGCAGTTGGCGGGGGGGCGGTCAGACCCAGTACTTC. The complete variable domain, with remaining parts taken from reference TRBV28 and TRBJ2-5, reads DVKVTQSSRYLVKRTGEKVFLECVQDMDHENMFWYRQDPGLGLRLIYFSYDVKMKEKGDIPEGYSVSREKKERFSLILESASTNQTSMYLCASSWRGGGQTQYFGPGTRLLVL.

This clonotype was seen repeatedly, ten times or more. The gene calls are TRBV20-1 and TRBJ1-2; TRBD1 is a possible D gene (5 bases). Germline CDR1 and CDR2: DFQATT and SNEGSKA (reference sequence). CDR3 length: 15 amino acids. Trimming stripped 2 bases from V and 5 bases from J, with 18 bases between. In DNA, the CDR3 is TGCAGTGCTAGACTACTTATGGGGGGTTATTATGGCTACACCTTC. Translating it yields CSARLLMGGYYGYTF.

This clonotype was detected only a few times. The rearrangement uses TRBV18 and TRBJ1-5; no reliable D call. Germline V gene data show CDR1 as KGHSH and CDR2 as LQKENI. V lost 3 bases and J lost 5, with 8 bases in between. The CDR3 has 13 amino acids. The CDR3 bases are TGTGCCAGCTCACCTTTCCTTGATCAGCCCCAGCATTTT. Translated, it gives CASSPFLDQPQHF. Complete variable domain (other parts from reference TRBV18 and TRBJ1-5): NAGVMQNPRHLVRRRGQEARLRCSPMKGHSHVYWYRQLPEEGLKFMVYLQKENIIDESGMPKERFSAEFPKEGPSILRIQQVVRGDSAAYFCASSPFLDQPQHFGDGTRLSIL.

V gene TRBV20-1 combines with J gene TRBJ1-1; D not resolved. The CDR3 length is 13 residues. Looked up from germline, CDR1 is DFQATT and CDR2 is SNEGSKA (reference sequence). Trimming took off 5 bases at V and 2 bases at J, with 12 bases between the two ends. The CDR3 region is CSAPQYLNTEAFF. CDR3 nucleotide sequence: TGCAGTGCTCCCCAATACCTCAACACTGAAGCTTTCTTT.

The rearrangement links TRBV28 to TRBJ2-7; 9 positions match TRBD2. J gave up 1 base and V 4 bases, and 8 bases lay outside the gene matches. This CDR3 region has 16 residues. Germline V gene sequence: CDR1 MDHEN, CDR2 SYDVKM. The CDR3 protein is CASSSLAGSKSYEQYF. As DNA, the CDR3 is TGTGCCAGCAGTTCCCTAGCGGGGTCAAAATCCTACGAGCAGTACTTC.

Only a few counts were recorded for this clonotype. The chain carries TRBV2 and TRBJ1-5; possible D gene TRBD1, 5 bases. V gave up 4 bases and J gave up 11 bases, with 9 bases separating them. Germline CDR1 and CDR2: SNHLY and FYNNEI. The CDR3 covers 11 residues. This CDR3 is CASSGDLAQHF. DNA of the CDR3: TGTGCCAGCAGTGGGGACCTCGCCCAGCATTTT.

This clonotype was observed a few times. This chain connects TRBV6-5 to TRBJ2-2, with 10 bases that match TRBD2. The CDR3 is made up of 16 amino acids. Germline V gene sequence: CDR1 MNHEY, CDR2 SVGAGI. V lost 2 bases, J lost 7 bases, and 7 bases stayed unmatched. Written as DNA, the CDR3 is TGTGCCAGCAGTTACAGGAGCGGGAGGGCCGGCGGGGAGCTGTTTTTT. Its translation is CASSYRSGRAGGELFF.

The genes are TRBV19 and TRBJ2-5; 8 nucleotides line up with TRBD2. The CDR3 is 16 amino acids. The V gene's germline CDR1 is LNHDA and CDR2 SQIVND (reference sequence). Trimming cost V 6 bases and J 3 bases; bases outside gene matches: 12. This CDR3 is CASSMGPVGREETQYF. The CDR3 nucleotides are TGTGCCAGTAGCATGGGTCCAGTCGGGAGGGAAGAGACCCAGTACTTC. The whole variable domain, remainder taken from reference TRBV19 and TRBJ2-5, is DGGITQSPKYLFRKEGQNVTLSCEQNLNHDAMYWYRQDPGQGLRLIYYSQIVNDFQKGDIAEGYSVSREKKESFPLTVTSAQKNPTAFYLCASSMGPVGREETQYFGPGTRLLVL.

This clonotype was found a few times. The chain carries TRBV20-1 and TRBJ2-7; D is unclear. This CDR3 has 12 residues. Germline V gives CDR1 DFQATT, CDR2 SNEGSKA (reference sequence). V lost 3 bases and J 1 base, leaving 7 bases between the germline ends. CDR3 loop: CSARGESYEQYF. The CDR3 DNA sequence: TGCAGTGCTAGGGGCGAGTCCTACGAGCAGTACTTC.

This clonotype was observed many times. The chain carries TRBV6-5 and TRBJ1-1, with D unclear. The CDR3 contains 16 residues. Between the trimmed V and J ends, which lost 0 bases and 2 bases, there was a span of 13 bases. Germline lookup yields CDR1 MNHEY and CDR2 SVGAGI. The CDR3 spells CASSYSPLDGNTEAFF. The CDR3 coding sequence is TGTGCCAGCAGTTACTCCCCATTGGACGGTAACACTGAAGCTTTCTTT.

This clonotype has a handful of counts. The CDR3 sequence is CASSPGQGLNEQFF. In nucleotides, the CDR3 is TGTGCCAGCTCACCGGGACAGGGGTTAAATGAGCAGTTCTTC. The chain uses TRBV18 and TRBJ2-1, with 10 bases fitting TRBD1. There are 14 residues in the CDR3. J gave up 7 bases and V 3 bases, and 3 bases lay outside the gene matches. CDR1 is KGHSH and CDR2 is LQKENI in the germline V gene.

Comment on this clonotype: A much bigger clone sits one base away, suggesting this may be a read error. The chain joins TRBV7-8 to TRBJ2-3, with D maybe TRBD2 (6 bases). The CDR3 has 19 residues. Germline CDR1 SGHVS, CDR2 FQNEAQ. Here the CDR3 DNA reads TGTGCCAGCCGCTTAGCGGCATCCCGTCCGGCTAGCTCATCAGATACGCAGTATTTT. This gives the protein CASRLAASRPASSSDTQYF.

V usage is TRBV6-5 and J usage is TRBJ1-1; maybe TRBD1 (6 bases). Trimming shortened V by 7 bases and J by 0 bases, and 12 bases separated the two germline ends. Germline V gene data show CDR1 as MNHEY and CDR2 as SVGAGI. The CDR3 is 14 residues long. The CDR3 DNA reads TGTGCCAGCACCCCGGGGGGCATGAACACTGAAGCTTTCTTT. It is translated as CASTPGGMNTEAFF.

The CDR3 region has the DNA TGTGCCAGCAGCCAAAACCAGAACACTGAAGCTTTCTTT. It translates to CASSQNQNTEAFF. The rearrangement links TRBV14 to TRBJ1-1, with unresolved D. The germline gives CDR1 SGHDN, CDR2 FVKESK. There are 13 residues in the CDR3. V was cut by 2 bases and J by 1 base, with 5 bases left in between.